The 10 T cell receptor beta chains listed next were all sequenced from one sample in a study of T cell repertoires in cytomegalovirus infection. Their antigens are not known. TCRdb re-derived calls from the reads in MiXCR, one entry per CDR3 protein. Of 110,000 or so distinct CDR3 sequences in the sample, about 33% were seen once. Material: CD8+ T cells from cultured PBMCs, obtained from culture after CMV antigen stimulation. These receptors all come from a human donor in good health (CMV status not recorded). Some clones in this sample may be carry-over from other donors' samples.

The table lists this clonotype with many counts. The V and J genes are TRBV7-6 and TRBJ2-3; 7 nucleotides agree with TRBD2. Germline loops: CDR1 SGHVS, CDR2 FNYEAQ. The CDR3 has 15 amino acids. Trimming took 1 base from V and 6 from J; bases not matched to a gene: 7. CDR3 residues: CASSLVPGGADTQYF. The DNA for the CDR3 is TGTGCCAGCAGCTTAGTCCCGGGGGGAGCGGATACGCAGTATTTT. The whole variable domain, remainder taken from reference TRBV7-6 and TRBJ2-3, is GAGVSQSPRYKVTKRGQDVALRCDPISGHVSLYWYRQALGQGPEFLTYFNYEAQQDKSGLPNDRFSAERPEGSISTLTIQRTEQRDSAMYRCASSLVPGGADTQYFGPGTRLTVL.

There are many counts of this clonotype. V usage is TRBV4-1 and J usage is TRBJ2-5, with D unresolved. Germline V gene lookup returns CDR1 MGHRA and CDR2 YSYEKL. CDR3 length: 16 amino acids. V was cut by 0 bases and J by 4 bases, with 15 bases left in between. DNA for the CDR3: TGCGCCAGCAGCCAAGATGCGCAGGCTTTAAGAGAGACCCAGTACTTC. Protein product: CASSQDAQALRETQYF.

V is TRBV12-3 or TRBV12-4 and J is TRBJ2-5; TRBD2 matches at 8 bases. With 6 bases clipped from V and 5 bases from J, the junction kept 8 bases outside the gene matches. The CDR3 has 14 residues. DNA of the CDR3: TGTGCCAGCAGCAACGGGGGGGCTCGGGAGACCCAGTACTTC. It codes for CASSNGGARETQYF.

The chain couples TRBV19 to TRBJ2-7; D possibly corresponds to TRBD2 (6 bases). Per germline, CDR1 LNHDA and CDR2 SQIVND (reference sequence). Trimming stripped 6 bases from V and 6 bases from J, with 12 bases between. This CDR3 has 12 amino acids. CDR3 protein: CASSSGTPEQYF. The CDR3 coding sequence is TGTGCCAGTAGCAGTGGGACTCCCGAGCAGTACTTC.

This clonotype was counted ten times or more. This rearrangement joins TRBV6-5 to TRBJ1-2; 8 bases line up with TRBD1. The junction had 4 bases not matched to a gene; V was cut back by 4 bases and J by 6 bases. The CDR3 is made up of 13 amino acids. CDR1 is MNHEY, CDR2 SVGAGI, per germline. The CDR3 region has the DNA TGTGCCAGCAGTTTCCCGGGACAGGATGGCTACACCTTC. This codes for CASSFPGQDGYTF.

This clonotype was picked up a small number of times. The rearrangement uses TRBV6-2 or TRBV6-3 and TRBJ1-1, with 8 positions matching TRBD1. The germline V gene has CDR1 MNHEY and CDR2 SVGEGT. V was pared by 5 bases and J by 2 bases, with 4 bases of the junction left unmatched. CDR3 length equals 14 residues. CDR3 protein: CASSNGQGNTEAFF. The CDR3 region has the DNA TGTGCCAGCAGTAACGGACAGGGTAACACTGAAGCTTTCTTT.

This clonotype was seen a few times. J is TRBJ1-5 and V is TRBV4-2; weak D call: TRBD1 (6 bases). Germline V gene data show CDR1 as LGHNA and CDR2 as YNFKEQ. The germline V and J ends were trimmed by 1 base and 5 bases, with 12 bases remaining between them. CDR3 length equals 15 residues. The CDR3 nucleotides read TGTGCCAGCAGCCAAGTGCTACAGGGTCATCAGCCCCAGCATTTT. Translation: CASSQVLQGHQPQHF.

The chain has TRBV25-1 and TRBJ1-6; TRBD1 is a possible D gene (5 bases). This CDR3 spans 15 amino acids. Germline V gives CDR1 MGHDK, CDR2 SYGVNS. The ends were cut back, 3 bases at V and 7 bases at J, with 13 bases in the middle. This CDR3 is CASSEVRGGNSPLHF. The CDR3 region has the DNA TGTGCCAGCAGTGAGGTTAGGGGTGGAAATTCACCCCTCCACTTT.

This clonotype was counted only a few times. CDR3 sequence: CASSEEKENNQPQHF. In DNA, the CDR3 is TGTGCCAGCAGTGAAGAAAAGGAGAATAATCAGCCCCAGCATTTT. V usage is TRBV6-1 and J usage is TRBJ1-5; D remains unclear. The V gene's germline CDR1 is MNHNS and CDR2 SASEGT. This CDR3 is 15 amino acids long. V gave up 1 base and J gave up 4 bases, with 11 bases separating them.

This clonotype was observed at least ten times. This sequence joins TRBV7-9 and TRBJ1-5; D remains unclear. With 3 bases removed from V and 9 bases from J, the gap between germline ends came to 9 bases. The CDR3 runs to 12 residues. In germline, CDR1 is SEHNR, CDR2 FQNEAQ (reference sequence). CDR3 in DNA: TGTGCCAGCAGCTTTCCCACCGGGCCCCAGCATTTT. The encoded protein is CASSFPTGPQHF.